Listed below are T cell receptor beta chains from one sample, sequenced in a study of T cells in Graves' hyperthyroidism and ophthalmopathy. TCRdb reanalysed the multiplex PCR reads using MiXCR and keeps one entry per CDR3 protein. Among about 560,000 distinct CDR3 sequences listed, about a sixth were seen once. The sample was blood. All receptors come from a young woman with Graves' hyperthyroidism. The CDR3 runs from the conserved cysteine through the conserved F or W. Fields, in order: J gene, D gene, clone size, V gene, CDR3 DNA, CDR3 protein. D genes are given only for firm matches. Clone size appears in some rows only: once, few, many, or a class for an expanded clone.

>TRBJ2-7|TRBD2|many|TRBV28
TGTGCCAGCAGTTTATGGGAGGGGGAGGGACTAGCGGGAGTGGACGAGCAGTACTTC
CASSLWEGEGLAGVDEQYF
>TRBJ1-1|TRBD1|.|TRBV6-1
TGTGCCAGCGGTCAACCAGGGGGCACTGAAGCTTTCTTT
CASGQPGGTEAFF
>TRBJ1-3|.|.|TRBV27
TGTGCCAGCAGTTTATCGGGAGGAGGCTCTGGAAACACCATATATTTT
CASSLSGGGSGNTIYF
>TRBJ1-4|TRBD1|.|TRBV7-2
TGTGCCAGCAGCCACCTAGGGCGCAGGGGGGATGAAAAACTGTTTTTT
CASSHLGRRGDEKLFF
>TRBJ2-1|.|few|TRBV5-1
TGCGCCAGCAGCTTCGACAATTACTACAATGAGCAGTTCTTC
CASSFDNYYNEQFF
>TRBJ1-2|.|few|TRBV6-8
TGTGCCAGCAGTTATGCTAGGACAGCCTATGGCTACACCTTC
CASSYARTAYGYTF
>TRBJ1-5|TRBD1|.|TRBV10-1
TGCGCCAGTGCCGGGACAGGGGAGAATCAGCCCCAGCATTTT
CASAGTGENQPQHF
>TRBJ1-1|.|many|TRBV28
TGTGCCAGCAGTCCCCCTCGGGGTCAACGACCCCCCACGAACACTGAAGCTTTCTTT
CASSPPRGQRPPTNTEAFF
>TRBJ2-1|.|.|TRBV27
TGTGCCAGCAGTGCTGGTTATTACTCCTACAATGAGCAGTTCTTC
CASSAGYYSYNEQFF
>TRBJ2-5|.|.|TRBV29-1
TGCAGCGTCCGGTGGCTTGGTCAAGAGACCCAGTACTTC
CSVRWLGQETQYF
>TRBJ1-1|.|many|TRBV5-1
TGCGCCAGCAGTATATTACAGAACACTGAAGCTTTCTTT
CASSILQNTEAFF
>TRBJ2-5|TRBD1|many|TRBV4-1
TGCGCCAGCAGCCAAGGCGACAGGGTTGAGACCCAGTACTTC
CASSQGDRVETQYF
>TRBJ2-7|.|few|TRBV19
TGTGCCAGTAGTACCACGAAGGCACCTCGCTACGAGCAGTACTTC
CASSTTKAPRYEQYF
>TRBJ2-1|.|many|TRBV11-2
TGTGCCAGCAGCTCCCTCGTAGGCGCCTACAATGAGCAGTTCTTC
CASSSLVGAYNEQFF
>TRBJ2-7|TRBD2|many|TRBV20-1
TGCAGTGCACTTAGCGGGAGGAGGATTAACGAGCAGTACTTC
CSALSGRRINEQYF
>TRBJ2-3|.|.|TRBV12-3/TRBV12-4
TGTGCCAGCAGTTTCCCCGGGTTTGGAGATACGCAGTATTTT
CASSFPGFGDTQYF
>TRBJ1-6|.|.|TRBV12-3/TRBV12-4
TGTGCCAGCAGCCAAGCGGGGAGCTCCTATAATTCACCCCTCCACTTT
CASSQAGSSYNSPLHF
>TRBJ2-3|.|.|TRBV5-5
TGTGCCAGCAGCTTGGCGCGGGCGGGCACAGATACGCAGTATTTT
CASSLARAGTDTQYF
>TRBJ2-2|TRBD2|.|TRBV12-3/TRBV12-4
TGTGCCAGCAGCCTTTTGACCTTAGGGACTAGGTACACCGGGGAGCTGTTTTTT
CASSLLTLGTRYTGELFF
>TRBJ2-1|TRBD2|.|TRBV7-9
TGTGCCAGCAGCCGAGGGCCTAGCGGCAACCCTTCGTACAATGAGCAGTTCTTC
CASSRGPSGNPSYNEQFF
>TRBJ2-5|TRBD2|few|TRBV5-1
TGCGCCAGCAGCAAGTCTAGCGGGAGGGCCTCCCACCAAGAGACCCAGTACTTC
CASSKSSGRASHQETQYF
>TRBJ1-1|.|many|TRBV20-1
TGCAGTGCTAGAGATACCCCTGCCCGACACCTCAGGACTGAAGCTTTCTTT
CSARDTPARHLRTEAFF
>TRBJ2-1|.|few|TRBV20-1
TGCAGTGCTAGTACGGGACCAAGCTACAATGAGCAGTTCTTC
CSASTGPSYNEQFF
>TRBJ2-3|TRBD1|many|TRBV5-1
TGCGCCAGCACCGACGTCAGGGGGTGGGCAGATACGCAGTATTTT
CASTDVRGWADTQYF
>TRBJ2-1|TRBD2|many|TRBV27
TGTGCCAGCAGTTTTGAGGCGGGGGGCTACAATGAGCAGTTCTTC
CASSFEAGGYNEQFF
>TRBJ2-5|.|.|TRBV4-1
TGCGCCAGCAGCCAAGGTCTTCGGGGGTTCGAAGAGACCCAGTACTTC
CASSQGLRGFEETQYF
>TRBJ2-5|.|few|TRBV29-1
TGCAGCGTTGGACCACTATCGGTAGGGCGGAAAGAGACCCAGTACTTC
CSVGPLSVGRKETQYF
>TRBJ1-1|.|.|TRBV4-1
TGCGCCAGCAGCCAAGATTCGGGGGCCACTGAAGCTTTCTTT
CASSQDSGATEAFF
>TRBJ1-1|.|many|TRBV7-9
TGTGCCAGCAGCGGCGGACAGTCTACTGAAGCTTTCTTT
CASSGGQSTEAFF
>TRBJ2-5|.|few|TRBV19
TGTGCCAGTAGTCCGGGACGGACGTACCAAGAGACCCAGTACTTC
CASSPGRTYQETQYF